This T cell receptor beta chain appears in the sequencing data of a study of shared clonotypes between healthy human individuals. In the study overall: Plates per donor: three CD4 naive, three CD4 memory, two CD8 naive, one CD8 memory.

Researchers partitioned CD4+ cells into CD45RA+ naive and CD45RA-negative memory subsets. In this sample, this clone turned up a few times. There are 19 residues in the CDR3. Germline CDR1 reads SGHDT; CDR2 reads YYEEEE. Trimming took 3 bases from V and 1 from J; bases not matched to a gene: 8. Here immunoSEQ multiplex PCR was the method, and the copy in TCRdb shows in-frame clones only, minus some. The data hold about 1 million clones, with approximately 72% observed a single time. The source is a man between 18 and 35 years old in good health. Sequenced material: memory CD4+ T cells sorted from blood. This sample's subset: CD45RA-negative fraction. The chain couples TRBV5-6 to TRBJ2-2, with 14 bases fitting TRBD2. The CDR3 sequence: CASSSSGTSGGLNTGELFF. The CDR3 bases are TGTGCCAGCAGCTCATCCGGGACTAGCGGGGGCCTGAACACCGGGGAGCTGTTTTTT.